This T cell receptor beta chain was identified during a study of regulatory T cells in long-lasting Graves disease (dated by TCRdb to the early 2020s). Some background on the complete study: Patients with newly diagnosed Graves' disease had been on antithyroid drugs for under 3 months. A total of about 33 samples underwent TCR sequencing, from around 13 patients with persistent Graves' disease and approximately 20 patients with newly diagnosed Graves' disease. The study was conducted in China and was registered as a clinical trial. Peripheral blood TCR sequencing and RNA sequencing compared persistent Graves' disease patients with newly diagnosed Graves' disease patients. The paper as a whole reports these results and caveats: More public clonotypes were shared among persistent patients (over 2,500) than among newly diagnosed patients (roughly 1,000). Because the primary lesion, thyroid tissue, could not be accessed, the study looked at peripheral blood alone. TRBV28, TRBJ1-2 and TRBJ2-5 were preferentially used in persistent disease, while TRBV20-1 and TRBJ2-1 were favored in newly diagnosed disease. Only the TCR beta chain was sequenced and analyzed. Compared with newly diagnosed patients, persistent Graves' disease patients had lower TCR Shannon entropy and fewer highly expanded clones, which suggests clonal expansion. As a limitation, the authors acknowledged that the small sample size may reduce accuracy.

According to the study, the label for this sample's time point signals: newly diagnosed GD, antithyroid drugs for less than 3 months. RNA was extracted from PBMCs in TRIzol for both TCR sequencing and RNA sequencing. The diagnosis of Graves' disease was made according to American Thyroid Association guidelines. Recruitment of patients was carried out at an endocrinology department in Xi'an, China. From each patient, approximately 9 milliliters of peripheral blood was collected into an EDTA anticoagulant tube. Ficoll Paque Plus density gradient separation was used to isolate PBMCs, and no additional T cell sorting was done. An Agilent 2100 Bioanalyzer and agarose gel were used to check RNA quality, and a NanoDrop 2000 was used to measure RNA concentration. CDR1 and CDR2 were assigned from the germline V gene (reference sequence) as MNHEY and SMNVEV. The CDR3 numbers 11 residues from cysteine through phenylalanine. The retained sequence is limited to the CDR3, 33 bases, with the frame set at the first base. V lost 6 bases and J lost 6 bases; the stretch between them is 5 bases long.

In this sample, this clonotype turned up many times. Its antigen is still unknown. Base-call qualities are not available, and no considerably larger clone is one nucleotide away. Libraries were built with multiplex PCR. These reads were obtained on an Illumina HiSeq 4000. TCR beta libraries were built with iRepertoire HTBI primers and Arm-PCR amplification of CDR3 regions. PCR products were gel purified before sequencing. The published analysis was carried out like this. Across samples, fewer than 70 TRBV and around 15 TRBJ segments were identified and used for gene usage analysis of CDR3 amino acid clonotypes. Filtered high-quality paired reads were merged into contigs using COPE and FqMerger. BLAST was used to align contigs to IMGT TRBV, TRBD and TRBJ reference genes, with CDR3 defined following IMGT. Clonotypes above 0.1% frequency were classified as highly expanded clones. Shannon entropy was used to measure repertoire diversity, and the Gini coefficient was used to measure V-J evenness. Public clonotypes were defined as clonotypes shared by more than one individual. Through fastp at Q25 and MiXCR, TCRdb rebuilt clones from the public reads, retaining in-frame beta chains. Entries are consolidated by CDR3 protein sequence, retaining the most common genes and DNA. The V and J calls come from TCRdb's annotation, not from the publication. The sample table holds a few hundred thousand distinct CDR3 sequences, of which approximately 16% were seen once. Jointly, the top ten make up under 30% of the sample.

The sample was also reused in another study, on T cells in Graves' hyperthyroidism and ophthalmopathy. As noted in the second study: Stable Graves' hyperthyroidism was defined as the absence of progression to ophthalmopathy over 18 months of follow-up. The hyperthyroidism patients were between 18 and 65 years old and newly diagnosed, with a disease duration of less than 2 months. Exclusion was applied to patients with uncontrolled infections, other autoimmune diseases, pregnancy or lactation. Diagnoses were based on clinical symptoms, serum thyroxine and TRAb, thyroid ultrasound and orbital computed tomography. The TCR CDR3 was subjected to a first round of RT-PCR using the HTBI primer set and the Qiagen OneStep RT-PCR kit. Most expanded thyroid clonotypes (frequency above 0.001) were also detected in blood, suggesting blood repertoires may reflect thyroid immune responses. A 13 V-J signature model separated ophthalmopathy from stable hyperthyroidism, with around 91% sensitivity and about 81% specificity in cross-validation and 80%/75% in testing. In validation, the model predicted progression to ophthalmopathy with approximately 71% sensitivity and approximately 74% specificity, a median of 6.5 months before onset. To identify TCR V-J signatures that set the groups apart, the researchers used a discovery cohort of 100 patients, made up of 40 to 45 with Graves' ophthalmopathy and about 60 with stable Graves' hyperthyroidism. Prospective prediction of ophthalmopathy was tested in an independent validation cohort of approximately 19 hyperthyroidism patients and 15 to 17 patients who later progressed to ophthalmopathy. For training and testing, the 100 or so patients in the discovery cohort were randomly divided in a 7:3 ratio. The study also compared thyroid tissue and blood T-cell repertoires from about 6 Graves' hyperthyroidism patients. After sampling, hyperthyroidism patients received methimazole starting at 30 mg daily, and ophthalmopathy patients received high-dose intravenous methylprednisolone. A second multiplex PCR round built the libraries, followed by size selection and purification. Paired-end sequencing of the libraries was performed with 100 bp reads on an Illumina HiSeq2000. SOAPnuke was used to process the raw data, with reads discarded if the reads contained adapters or uncalled bases, had a mean Phred below 15, or lacked an exact constant-primer or identifier match. COPE v1.2.5 was used to merge the high-quality paired reads, and each unique nucleotide sequence was defined as a clonotype. Clonotypes were aligned to IMGT TRBV, TRBD and TRBJ reference segments using MiTCR v1.1. Only V-J combinations with frequency above 0.0001, covering 99% to 99.2% of repertoires, were analysed. The TCS score was defined as F50 (clonal expansion) divided by E x V (chaos), with BLOSUM62-based TCRdist calculated between CDR3 peptides within each V-J. Welch's t-statistics and random forest reduced around 520 V-J features to under 15, which were used in a naive Bayes classifier (R e1071). No statistical method was used to set the sample size in advance, and investigators knew the group allocation. The paper reports TCR Vbeta CDR3 sequencing of 135 peripheral blood samples: approximately 41 ophthalmopathy, around 80 hyperthyroidism and roughly 17 progressor patients.

This chain joins TRBV27 to TRBJ2-2; the D gene lacks a confident call. Sequenced here: peripheral blood mononuclear cells (PBMCs), sampled at new diagnosis, from a patient treated with antithyroid drugs. This sequence was found in a woman aged 18-30 years with Graves disease. Donor details come from another sample of the same person, matched by shared clones. The DNA sequence is given as TGTGCCAGCAGCTGGGCCGGGGAGCTGTTTTTT. This is translated as CASSWAGELFF.